These 15 T cell receptor beta chains came from one sample sequenced in a study of blood T cell repertoires in COVID-19. Only in-frame clones appear in the TCRdb table, and some are missing; sequencing was by immunoSEQ multiplex PCR. This table holds some 300,000 clones, around 91% found once. The sequenced sample was peripheral blood. Receptors were obtained from a woman in her thirties or forties with COVID-19, enrolled during active disease.

This chain links TRBV18 with TRBJ1-1, with 7 bases aligning to TRBD1. CDR1 KGHSH and CDR2 LQKENI come from the germline V gene. The V segment lost 0 bases and the J segment 3 bases; nucleotides outside the gene matches: 13. This CDR3 contains 18 residues. CDR3 coding DNA: TGTGCCAGCTCACCACCACAGACAGGGCGCCCCGGGGACACTGAAGCTTTCTTT. This codes for CASSPPQTGRPGDTEAFF.

The chain joins TRBV24-1 to TRBJ2-3, with TRBD1 matching over 9 bases. The length of the CDR3 is 16 residues. V trimming: 3 bases; J trimming: 6 bases; junction bases outside the gene matches: 9. Looked up from germline, CDR1 is KGHDR and CDR2 is SFDVKD. This CDR3 reads CATSDTRDREWDTQYF. The CDR3, as DNA: TGTGCCACCAGTGATACCCGGGACAGGGAATGGGATACGCAGTATTTT.

V and J are TRBV7-8 and TRBJ1-5, with unresolved D. V shed 2 bases and J shed 6 bases, with 5 bases lying between them. This CDR3 spans 12 amino acids. Germline assignment: CDR1 SGHVS and CDR2 FQNEAQ. The CDR3 DNA follows: TGTGCCAGCAGCTTACCCGGTCAGCCCCAGCATTTT. Translation: CASSLPGQPQHF.

This clone was recorded once. The gene calls are TRBV27 and TRBJ2-6; no clear D gene. CDR3 length equals 16 residues. Per germline, CDR1 MNHEY and CDR2 SMNVEV (reference sequence). Between the trimmed V and J ends, which lost 2 bases and 4 bases, there was a span of 12 bases. CDR3 sequence reads: CASSLNFPLGANVLTF. As DNA, the CDR3 is TGTGCCAGCAGTTTAAATTTCCCCCTGGGGGCCAACGTCCTGACTTTC.

This clone is a singleton in its sample. V gene TRBV4-3 combines with J gene TRBJ2-7; D ambiguous. Germline values: CDR1 LGHNA, CDR2 YSLEER. The V gene lost 0 bases and the J gene lost 2 bases, with 11 bases spanning the gap. The CDR3 contains 15 residues. CDR3 sequence reads: CASSQESGRAYEQYF. CDR3 bases: TGCGCCAGCAGCCAAGAATCCGGCCGGGCCTACGAGCAGTACTTC.

This clone has more than one count but fewer than ten. The V call is TRBV10-3, the J call TRBJ2-7; TRBD1 agrees at 10 bases. The CDR3 contains 12 residues. CDR1 and CDR2 from the germline V gene are ENHRY and SYGVKD. V lost 8 bases, J lost 6 bases, and 4 bases stayed unmatched. The CDR3 DNA follows: TGTGCCATCCGAAGGACAGGGGGCGAGCAGTACTTC. Its protein product is CAIRRTGGEQYF.

This chain joins TRBV7-9 and TRBJ1-5; tentative D call: TRBD1 (6 bases). Deletions cut 0 bases from V and 0 bases from J, with 9 bases between. This CDR3 is 16 amino acids long. CDR1 is SEHNR, CDR2 FQNEAQ, per germline (reference sequence). DNA for the CDR3: TGTGCCAGCAGCTTAGCGAGGGGGAGTAGCAATCAGCCCCAGCATTTT. Residues: CASSLARGSSNQPQHF.

In its sample, this clone was seen once. The chain employs TRBV7-8 and TRBJ1-5; D gene unclear. Trimming shortened V by 0 bases and J by 4 bases, and 4 bases separated the two germline ends. Germline assignment: CDR1 SGHVS and CDR2 FQNEAQ. The CDR3 spans 13 residues. CDR3 sequence: CASSLAPNQPQHF. The DNA for the CDR3 is TGTGCCAGCAGCTTAGCCCCTAATCAGCCCCAGCATTTT.

The genes are TRBV6-4 and TRBJ1-1, with a weak D call TRBD1 (5 bases). In germline, CDR1 is MRHNA, CDR2 SNTAGT. This CDR3 spans 14 amino acids. Trimming took off 4 bases at V and 3 bases at J, with 12 bases between the two ends. CDR3 sequence (DNA): TGTGCCAGCAGTGTAGGGGAGGGAGACACTGAAGCTTTCTTT. The encoded protein is CASSVGEGDTEAFF.

This chain links TRBV10-3 with TRBJ1-4; 7 nucleotides align to TRBD1. This CDR3 has 15 residues. V was pared by 3 bases and J by 11 bases, with 12 bases of the junction left unmatched. CDR1 is ENHRY and CDR2 is SYGVKD in the germline V gene. The CDR3 bases are TGTGCCATCAGTGATGAGGGTACGACAGGGAAGAAACTGTTTTTT. Translated: CAISDEGTTGKKLFF.

V gene TRBV7-3 combines with J gene TRBJ2-3; possible D gene TRBD1, 5 bases. CDR3 length equals 13 residues. V was pared by 3 bases and J by 4 bases, with 8 bases between. In germline, CDR1 is SGHTA, CDR2 FQGTGA. The chain's CDR3 is CASSFQGSDTQYF. The CDR3 nucleotides read TGTGCCAGCAGCTTCCAGGGCTCAGATACGCAGTATTTT.

This clone was counted a single time. V and J are TRBV10-3 and TRBJ2-1; the match to TRBD2 covers 14 bases. The CDR3 runs to 13 residues. Looked up from germline, CDR1 is ENHRY and CDR2 is SYGVKD. The trim removed 7 bases at V and 12 bases at J, leaving 5 bases unmatched. CDR3 in amino acids: CAITGTSGSGQFF. CDR3 nucleotide sequence: TGTGCCATCACAGGGACTAGCGGGAGCGGGCAGTTCTTC.

This clone appeared a single time. The chain carries TRBV7-2 and TRBJ2-7; 7 positions agree with TRBD2. The V gene's germline CDR1 is SGHTA and CDR2 FQGNSA. CDR3 length equals 14 residues. V gave up 6 bases and J gave up 5 bases; unmatched junction bases: 10. The CDR3 is CASRLSLAANEQYF. CDR3 nucleotides: TGTGCCAGCAGGTTGAGTCTAGCGGCAAACGAGCAGTACTTC.

The CDR3 here is CASSLGEGREQYF. In DNA form, the CDR3 reads TGCGCCAGCAGCTTGGGAGAAGGGAGAGAGCAGTACTTC. This chain joins TRBV5-1 and TRBJ2-7; weak D call: TRBD2 (5 bases). CDR1 SGHRS and CDR2 YFSETQ come from the germline V gene. Trimming took off 0 bases at V and 7 bases at J, with 11 bases between the two ends. CDR3 length: 13 amino acids.

This sequence joins TRBV27 and TRBJ2-3, with D possibly being TRBD1 (5 bases). The CDR3 sequence is 18 residues long. Deletions cut 6 bases from V and 8 bases from J, with 30 bases between. Germline V gives CDR1 MNHEY, CDR2 SMNVEV (reference sequence). CDR3 loop: CASSPWAVSTSGSGTQYF. The CDR3 bases are TGTGCCAGCAGCCCATGGGCAGTCTCAACATCAGGGTCGGGTACGCAGTATTTT.